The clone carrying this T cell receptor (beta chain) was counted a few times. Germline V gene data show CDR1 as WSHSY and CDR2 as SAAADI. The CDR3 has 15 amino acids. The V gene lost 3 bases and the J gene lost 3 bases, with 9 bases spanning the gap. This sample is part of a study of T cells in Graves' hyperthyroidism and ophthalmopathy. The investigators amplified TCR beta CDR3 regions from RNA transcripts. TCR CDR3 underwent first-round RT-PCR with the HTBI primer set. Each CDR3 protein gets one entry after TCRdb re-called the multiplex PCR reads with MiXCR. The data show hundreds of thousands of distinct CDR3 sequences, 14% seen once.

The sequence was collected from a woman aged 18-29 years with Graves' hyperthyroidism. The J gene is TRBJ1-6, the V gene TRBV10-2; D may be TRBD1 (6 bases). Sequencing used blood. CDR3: CASSDRGNYNSPLHF. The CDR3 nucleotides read TGCGCCAGCAGTGACAGGGGCAACTATAATTCACCCCTCCACTTT.